This TCR beta chain was obtained from a study of cytomegalovirus exposure and HLA in healthy donors. Broader study findings: Association of a missense DCLRE1C variant with TCR beta V- and J-gene trimming was reported in a later analysis. For most TCR beta V segments, an earlier analysis put the productive rate at about 90% or about 30% of the time.

The donors were healthy bone marrow donors. For this clone: Its antigen is currently unknown.

The PCR had 60 Vbeta and 13 Jbeta primers. Clones were sequenced by immunoSEQ multiplex PCR, and TCRdb holds only the in-frame ones, with some missing. The sample lists 100,000 to 120,000 clones; approximately 81% were seen once. The receptor's source is a man aged 25 to 40 in good health and CMV-seronegative. Specimen: PBMCs.

CDR3 amino acids: CASSSPTHGNEQFF. CDR3 nucleotide sequence: TGTGCCAGCAGCTCCCCGACACACGGCAATGAGCAGTTCTTC. The chain couples TRBV11-2 to TRBJ2-1; no firm D call. Germline CDR1 SGHAT, CDR2 FQNNGV. V was cut by 4 bases and J by 6 bases, with 13 bases left in between. CDR3 length: 14 residues.